This T cell receptor beta chain originates from a study of blood T cell repertoires in COVID-19. Repertoires were generated with immunoSEQ multiplex PCR, while TCRdb's copy carries only in-frame clones and drops some. The top ten clones hold 0.5% to 0.55% of a sample with about 150,000 clones, more than 80% of them seen once. With 0 bases removed from V and 10 bases from J, the gap between germline ends came to 6 bases. The CDR3 has 12 amino acids. The germline CDR1 and CDR2 sequences are ENHRY and SYGVKD. This chain connects TRBV10-3 to TRBJ2-2; D is unclear. This TCR derives from a man over 45 with acute or convalescent COVID-19. What was sequenced was peripheral blood. CDR3 region: CAISESAEELFF. Written as DNA, the CDR3 is TGTGCCATCAGTGAGTCTGCGGAGGAGCTGTTTTTT.